The entry below gives a single TCR beta chain sequence along with its context. What it binds is not known. Germline-derived CDR1 and CDR2 are SGDLS and YYNGEE. There are 16 residues in the CDR3. Between the trimmed V and J ends, which lost 0 bases and 3 bases, there was a span of 15 bases. Genomic DNA (around 2 micrograms) was obtained from cryopreserved PBMCs for construction of TCR beta libraries. This sample stems from a study of cytotoxic CD8 clonotypes in ibrutinib-treated CLL. Broader study findings: A difference in sampling times existed between sustained-remission and progressing patients.

With sequencing, the targeted depth ranged from 1 in 200,000 to 1 in 1 million T cells. Here immunoSEQ multiplex PCR was the method, and the copy in TCRdb shows in-frame clones only, minus some. The table records some 28,000 clones, less than 75% of them present only once. Sequences were derived from PBMCs, sampled before ibrutinib treatment. This sequence was found in a human donor with chronic lymphocytic leukemia. The J gene is TRBJ1-2, the V gene TRBV9, with D possibly being TRBD1 (6 bases). Written as DNA, the CDR3 is TGTGCCAGCAGCGTAGCCGTGGGACAAGGGGACTATGGCTACACCTTC. Its protein product is CASSVAVGQGDYGYTF.